Each of the 5 T cell receptor beta chains below was sequenced from the same sample in a study of blood T cell repertoires in COVID-19. Libraries were prepared by immunoSEQ multiplex PCR; TCRdb keeps only in-frame clonotypes and omits some of them. This sample has about 190,000 clones; almost 90% occur once, and the top ten carry about 0.66%. The source material was peripheral blood. The source is a man aged 45 to 65 with acute or convalescent COVID-19.

V is TRBV30 and J is TRBJ1-3; no clear D. Between the trimmed V and J ends, which lost 4 bases and 2 bases, there was a span of 9 bases. Germline CDR1 reads GTSNPN; CDR2 reads SVGIG (reference sequence). The CDR3 runs 13 residues. CDR3 sequence (DNA): TGTGCCTGGATTGGCTTCCCTGGAAACACCATATATTTT. The encoded protein is CAWIGFPGNTIYF.

This chain's CDR3 is CASSFRDRGLDEQFF. CDR3 DNA sequence: TGTGCCAGCAGCTTCCGGGACAGGGGGCTAGATGAGCAGTTCTTC. J is TRBJ2-1 and V is TRBV7-6, with 12 bases identical to TRBD1. The CDR3 consists of 15 residues. Trimming cost V 3 bases and J 8 bases; bases outside gene matches: 5. The germline CDR1 and CDR2 sequences are SGHVS and FNYEAQ.

V usage is TRBV3-1 (or the pseudogene TRBV3-2) and J usage is TRBJ1-1; D is unresolved. Trimming cost V 1 base and J 4 bases, with 4 bases left between them. The CDR3 covers 12 residues. CDR1 and CDR2 from the germline V gene are LGHDT and YNNKEL (reference sequence). The CDR3 DNA follows: TGTGCCAGCAGCCAAGCGGGCACTGAAGCTTTCTTT. Its protein is CASSQAGTEAFF.

The chain uses TRBV7-2 and TRBJ2-7; D remains ambiguous. V lost 0 bases and J lost 3, with 12 bases in between. The CDR3 is 15 residues long. Germline CDR1 and CDR2: SGHTA and FQGNSA. The CDR3: CASSLAGHGLYEQYF. In DNA, the CDR3 is TGTGCCAGCAGCTTAGCGGGTCATGGGCTCTACGAGCAGTACTTC. The full variable domain, rest sourced from reference TRBV7-2 and TRBJ2-7, is GAGVSQSPSNKVTEKGKDVELRCDPISGHTALYWYRQSLGQGLEFLIYFQGNSAPDKSGLPSDRFSAERTGGSVSTLTIQRTQQEDSAVYLCASSLAGHGLYEQYFGPGTRLTVT.

The V and J genes are TRBV3-1 (or the pseudogene TRBV3-2) and TRBJ1-5; D call uncertain. CDR1 and CDR2 (germline): LGHDT, YNNKEL (reference sequence). This CDR3 is 16 amino acids long. The V end was cut by 1 base, the J end by 2 bases, with 12 bases between. This CDR3 is CASSQGFSEGNQPQHF. CDR3 nucleotide sequence: TGTGCCAGCAGCCAAGGTTTCTCGGAGGGCAATCAGCCCCAGCATTTT.